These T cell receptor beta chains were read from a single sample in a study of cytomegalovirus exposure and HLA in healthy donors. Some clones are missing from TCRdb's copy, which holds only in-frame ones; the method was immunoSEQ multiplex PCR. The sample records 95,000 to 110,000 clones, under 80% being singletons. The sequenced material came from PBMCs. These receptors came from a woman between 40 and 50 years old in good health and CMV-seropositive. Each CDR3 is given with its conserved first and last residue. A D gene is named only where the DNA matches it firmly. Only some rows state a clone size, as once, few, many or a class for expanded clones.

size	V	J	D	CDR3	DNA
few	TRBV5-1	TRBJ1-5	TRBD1	CASSLGQGQPQHF	TGCGCCAGCAGCTTGGGACAGGGGCAGCCCCAGCATTTT
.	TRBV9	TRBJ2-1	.	CASSPRRSSYNEQFF	TGTGCCAGCAGCCCCAGACGGAGCTCCTACAATGAGCAGTTCTTC
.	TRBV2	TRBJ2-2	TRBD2	CASRWAGDTGELFF	TGTGCCAGCAGATGGGCGGGGGACACCGGGGAGCTGTTTTTT
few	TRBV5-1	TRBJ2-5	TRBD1	CASRPTGIQETQYF	TGCGCCAGCAGACCGACAGGGATCCAAGAGACCCAGTACTTC
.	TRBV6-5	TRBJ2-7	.	CASSTRTRFSYEQYF	TGTGCCAGCAGTACCCGGACACGCTTCTCCTACGAGCAGTACTTC
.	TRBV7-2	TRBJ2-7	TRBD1	CASSRDRGYEQYF	TGTGCCAGCAGTCGGGACAGGGGTTACGAGCAGTACTTC
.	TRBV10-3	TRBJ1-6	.	CAISARSPGESDSPLHF	TGTGCCATCAGTGCGCGGAGTCCAGGGGAATCGGATTCACCCCTCCACTTT
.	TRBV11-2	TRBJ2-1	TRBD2	CASSLVSSGGYNEQFF	TGTGCCAGCAGCTTAGTATCTAGCGGGGGCTACAATGAGCAGTTCTTC
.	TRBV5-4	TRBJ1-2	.	CASQPGIYYGYTF	TGTGCCAGCCAACCCGGGATTTACTATGGCTACACCTTC
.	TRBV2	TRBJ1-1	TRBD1	CASTKTGVNTEAFF	TGTGCCAGCACAAAAACAGGGGTGAACACTGAAGCCTTCTTT
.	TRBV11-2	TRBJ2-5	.	CASSFGSQETQYF	TGTGCCAGCAGCTTTGGCTCCCAAGAGACCCAGTACTTC
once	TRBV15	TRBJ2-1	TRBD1	CATSRDRGTGVHEQFF	TGTGCCACCAGCAGAGATCGGGGGACAGGGGTCCATGAGCAGTTCTTC
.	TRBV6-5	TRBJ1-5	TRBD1	CASSSRTGQGRHF	TGTGCCAGCAGTTCCCGCACGGGACAGGGCCGGCATTTT
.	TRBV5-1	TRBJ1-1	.	CASSLYGGGTEAFF	TGCGCCAGCAGCTTGTACGGGGGAGGTACTGAAGCTTTCTTT
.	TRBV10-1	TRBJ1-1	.	CASRDRLNTEAFF	TGCGCCAGCAGGGACAGACTCAACACTGAAGCTTTCTTT
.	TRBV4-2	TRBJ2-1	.	CASSQASGTTTYNEQFF	TGTGCCAGCAGCCAAGCTTCCGGGACAACTACCTACAATGAGCAGTTCTTC
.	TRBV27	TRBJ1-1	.	CASSFRTANTEAFF	TGTGCCAGCAGTTTCCGGACAGCTAACACTGAAGCTTTCTTT
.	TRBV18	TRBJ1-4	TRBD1	CASSERQGTNEKLFF	TGTGCCAGCTCAGAAAGACAGGGGACTAATGAAAAACTGTTTTTT
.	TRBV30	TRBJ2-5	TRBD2	CAWSVKLAGGKTQYF	TGTGCCTGGAGTGTAAAACTAGCGGGGGGTAAGACCCAGTACTTC
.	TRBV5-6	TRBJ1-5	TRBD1	CASSPSLDRGQPQHF	TGTGCCAGCAGCCCCTCCCTGGACAGGGGCCAGCCCCAGCATTTT
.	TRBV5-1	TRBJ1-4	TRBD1	CASSSTGDGEKLFF	TGCGCCAGCAGCTCGACAGGGGATGGAGAAAAACTGTTTTTT
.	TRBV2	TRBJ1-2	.	CASSEFNTYGYTF	TGTGCCAGCAGTGAATTTAATACTTATGGCTACACCTTC
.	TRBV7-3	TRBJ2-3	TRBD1	CASSDGTGGLTDTQYF	TGTGCCAGCAGCGACGGGACAGGGGGGCTCACAGATACGCAGTATTTT
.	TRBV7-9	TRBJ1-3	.	CASSFSGADGNTIYF	TGTGCCAGCAGCTTCTCAGGGGCGGATGGAAACACCATATATTTT
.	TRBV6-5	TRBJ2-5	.	CASTVQGGETQYF	TGTGCCAGCACTGTACAGGGAGGGGAGACCCAGTACTTC
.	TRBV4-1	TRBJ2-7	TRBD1	CASTARTGDLGEQYF	TGCGCCAGCACCGCTAGGACAGGGGATTTGGGCGAGCAGTACTTC
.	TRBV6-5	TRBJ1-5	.	CASSKQGTARQPQHF	TGTGCCAGCAGTAAACAGGGTACGGCAAGGCAGCCCCAGCATTTT
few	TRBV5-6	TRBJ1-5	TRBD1	CASSFGTGTSRGQPQHF	TGTGCCAGCAGCTTCGGGACAGGGACTTCTAGGGGTCAGCCCCAGCATTTT
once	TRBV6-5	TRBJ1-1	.	CASSYVGANTEAFF	TGTGCCAGCAGTTACGTGGGCGCGAATACTGAAGCTTTCTTT
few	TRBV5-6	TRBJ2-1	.	CASSRDPGSYNEQFF	TGTGCCAGCAGCCGCGACCCGGGCTCCTACAATGAGCAGTTCTTC
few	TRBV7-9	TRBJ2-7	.	CASSPSGYEQYF	TGTGCCAGCAGCCCCTCCGGCTACGAGCAGTACTTC
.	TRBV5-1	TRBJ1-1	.	CASSLEHSTNTEAFF	TGCGCCAGCAGCTTGGAACACAGCACGAACACTGAAGCTTTCTTT
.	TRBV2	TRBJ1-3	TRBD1	CASRGGQGLSSGNTIYF	TGTGCCAGCAGGGGAGGACAGGGGCTAAGCTCTGGAAACACCATATATTTT
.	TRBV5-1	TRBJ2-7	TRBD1	CASSLGDRGVSYEQYF	TGCGCCAGCAGCTTAGGGGACAGGGGAGTCTCCTACGAGCAGTACTTC
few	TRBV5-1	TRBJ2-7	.	CASSNWTAYEQYF	TGCGCCAGCAGCAATTGGACAGCCTACGAGCAGTACTTC
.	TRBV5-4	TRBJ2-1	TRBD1	CASSSDRSSYNEQFF	TGTGCCAGCAGCTCGGACAGGAGCTCCTACAATGAGCAGTTCTTC
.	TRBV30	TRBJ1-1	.	CAWSVLSSEAFF	TGTGCCTGGAGTGTACTGAGCTCTGAAGCTTTCTTT
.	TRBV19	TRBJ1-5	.	CASSLAGGNQPQHF	TGTGCCAGTAGTTTGGCAGGGGGCAATCAGCCCCAGCATTTT
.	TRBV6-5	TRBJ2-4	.	CASASTALAKNIQYF	TGTGCCAGCGCCTCGACAGCCCTAGCCAAAAACATTCAGTACTTC
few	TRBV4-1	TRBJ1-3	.	CASSPQDGGGNTIYF	TGCGCCAGCAGCCCTCAGGACGGAGGTGGAAACACCATATATTTT
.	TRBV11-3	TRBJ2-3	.	CASSLDWATDTQYF	TGTGCCAGCAGCTTAGATTGGGCCACAGATACGCAGTATTTT
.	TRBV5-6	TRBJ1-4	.	CASSALQDNEKLFF	TGTGCCAGCAGCGCACTCCAGGATAATGAAAAACTGTTTTTT
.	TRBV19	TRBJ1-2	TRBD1	CATPRIPGQGDYGYTF	TGTGCCACCCCGCGTATCCCGGGACAGGGAGACTATGGCTACACCTTC
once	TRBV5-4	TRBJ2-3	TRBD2	CASSLQGGGFGDTQYF	TGTGCCAGCAGCTTGCAGGGCGGGGGTTTTGGAGATACGCAGTATTTT
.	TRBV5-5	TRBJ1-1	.	CASSLRQANTEAFF	TGTGCCAGCAGCTTGCGGCAGGCAAACACTGAAGCTTTCTTT
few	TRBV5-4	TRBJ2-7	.	CASSSDRTRYEQYF	TGTGCCAGCAGCTCCGACAGGACCCGCTACGAGCAGTACTTC
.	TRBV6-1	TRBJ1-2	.	CASSEDGSYGYTF	TGTGCCAGCAGTGAGGACGGGAGCTATGGCTACACCTTC
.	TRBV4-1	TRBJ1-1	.	CASSQVQGGITEAFF	TGCGCCAGCAGCCAAGTGCAGGGAGGCATCACTGAAGCTTTCTTT
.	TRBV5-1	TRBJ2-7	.	CASSPMAGTYEQYF	TGCGCCAGCAGCCCGATGGCCGGGACCTACGAGCAGTACTTC
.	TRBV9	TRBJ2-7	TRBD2	CASSVGRTSGLYEQYF	TGTGCCAGCAGCGTAGGCAGGACTAGCGGCCTCTACGAGCAGTACTTC